This record concerns one TCR beta chain sequence. No antigen is known for it. This record belongs to a study of a mutant IDH1 vaccine in newly diagnosed glioma. Background on the study: An approximately 62% male, approximately 38% female split and a mean age of approximately 38 years characterized treated patients.

Study observations and caveats: Changes in the top peripheral T cell clonotypes seemingly had no bearing on pseudoprogression.

Stated time point: baseline, week 1 (first vaccination visit). Indicated treatment: pre-vaccination baseline after standard-of-care therapy. Looked up from germline, CDR1 is GTSNPN and CDR2 is SVGIG (reference sequence). This CDR3 has 16 amino acids. Clones were sequenced by immunoSEQ multiplex PCR, and TCRdb holds only the in-frame ones, with some missing. Of about 88,000 clones listed, around 79% are singletons. The V call is TRBV30, the J call TRBJ2-7, with 10 bases lining up with TRBD2. The sequencing used PBMCs, collected from a glioma patient treated with radiotherapy, temozolomide or both. This clonotype was sampled from a man aged 35 to 55 with glioma. Some clones in this sample may be carry-over from other donors' samples. Written as DNA, the CDR3 is TGTGGCGGCTCCTGGGGTCTAGCGGGGGTGTCCTACGAGCAGTACTTC. Translating it yields CGGSWGLAGVSYEQYF.